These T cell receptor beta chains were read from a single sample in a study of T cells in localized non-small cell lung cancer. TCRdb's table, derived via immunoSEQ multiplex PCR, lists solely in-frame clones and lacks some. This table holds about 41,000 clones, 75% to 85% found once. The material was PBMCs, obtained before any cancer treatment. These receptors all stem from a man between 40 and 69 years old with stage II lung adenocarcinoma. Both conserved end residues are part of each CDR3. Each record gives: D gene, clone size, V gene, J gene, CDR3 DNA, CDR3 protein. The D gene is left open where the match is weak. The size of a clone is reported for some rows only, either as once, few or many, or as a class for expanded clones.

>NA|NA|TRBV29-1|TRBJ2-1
TGCAGCGTTCAGGGGAATGAGCAGTTCTTC
CSVQGNEQFF
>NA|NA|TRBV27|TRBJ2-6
TGTGCCAGCAGTCCTATTACAGGATTTGCCAACGTCCTGACTTTC
CASSPITGFANVLTF
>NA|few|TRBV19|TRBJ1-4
TGTGCCAGTAGTATAGACCAAGGAGGAGAAAAACTGTTTTTT
CASSIDQGGEKLFF
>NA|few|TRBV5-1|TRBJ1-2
TGCGCCAGCAGTCAAGGAGGGTGGGATGGCTACACCTTC
CASSQGGWDGYTF
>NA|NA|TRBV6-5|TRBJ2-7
TGTGCCAGCAGTCTGGGACACGGCCTCTACGAGCAGTACTTC
CASSLGHGLYEQYF
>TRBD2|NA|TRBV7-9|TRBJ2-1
TGTGCCAGCAGCTCTTCGGGACTAGCGGGGGAGAGCTCCTACAATGAGCAGTTCTTC
CASSSSGLAGESSYNEQFF
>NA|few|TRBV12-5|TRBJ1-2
TGTGCTAGTGGTTCCTTAAGGCTTACGGGGGCTGGTGGCTACACCTTC
CASGSLRLTGAGGYTF
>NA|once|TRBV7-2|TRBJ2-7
TGTGCCAGCAGCTTTCGCAGGGCTCGATACGAGCAGTACTTC
CASSFRRARYEQYF
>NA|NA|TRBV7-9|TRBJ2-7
TGTGCCAGCAGCCCTACGGGGGTCTCCTACGAGCAGTACTTC
CASSPTGVSYEQYF
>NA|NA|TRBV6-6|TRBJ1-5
TGTGCCAGCAGTCCCGGCGGCAATCAGCCCCAGCATTTT
CASSPGGNQPQHF
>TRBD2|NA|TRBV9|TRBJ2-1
TGTGCCAGCAGCGTACGGGGGGACTCCTACAATGAGCAGTTCTTC
CASSVRGDSYNEQFF
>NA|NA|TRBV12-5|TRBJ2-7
TGTGCTAGTGCCTACGCGAGGCCTTCCTACGAGCAGTACTTC
CASAYARPSYEQYF
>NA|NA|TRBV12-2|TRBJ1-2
TGTGCAAGTCGCTTACGGAGATACTTAGGAATCTATGGCTACACCTTC
CASRLRRYLGIYGYTF
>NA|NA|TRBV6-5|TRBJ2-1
TGTGCCAGCAGTTACAGCGGAGACTACAATGAGCAGTTCTTC
CASSYSGDYNEQFF
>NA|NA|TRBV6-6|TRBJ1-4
TGTGCCAGCAGTTACGGGGGGCCTAATGAAAAACTGTTTTTT
CASSYGGPNEKLFF
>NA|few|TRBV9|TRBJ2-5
TGTGCCAGCAGCGTAGGGAGCAGTTTCCAAGAGACCCAGTACTTC
CASSVGSSFQETQYF
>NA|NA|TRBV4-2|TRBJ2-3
TGTGCCAGCAGCCAATTGATCCTGGGCACAGATACGCAGTATTTT
CASSQLILGTDTQYF
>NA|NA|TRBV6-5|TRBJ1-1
TGTGCCAGCAGCCGAGGTTGGGGGACCACTGAAGCTTTCTTT
CASSRGWGTTEAFF
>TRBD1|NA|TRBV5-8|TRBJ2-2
TGTGCCAGCAGCTTGGGAAATACAGGGGTTGCCGGGGAGCTGTTTTTT
CASSLGNTGVAGELFF
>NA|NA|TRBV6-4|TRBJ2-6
TGTGCCAGCAGTCCTCAGGGGGGGGCTGGGGCCAACGTCCTGACTTTC
CASSPQGGAGANVLTF
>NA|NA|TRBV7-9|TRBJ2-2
TGTGCCAGCAGCCTTCAACTAACCGGGGAGCTGTTTTTT
CASSLQLTGELFF
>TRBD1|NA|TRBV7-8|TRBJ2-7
TGTGCCAGCCGGGACAGGTCCTACGAGCAGTACTTC
CASRDRSYEQYF
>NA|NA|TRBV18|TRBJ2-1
TGTGCCAGCTCACCACCCGGCAGGGGAGGCTTGGATGAGCAGTTCTTC
CASSPPGRGGLDEQFF
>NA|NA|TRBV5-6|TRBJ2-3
TGTGCCAGCAGCTTGAACACAGATACGCAGTATTTT
CASSLNTDTQYF
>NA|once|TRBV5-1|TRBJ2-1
TGCGCCAGCAGCCTCTGGGCTGGGCCCTACAATGAGCAGTTCTTC
CASSLWAGPYNEQFF
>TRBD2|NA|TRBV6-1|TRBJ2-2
TGTGCCAGCAGTGCGCTAGCGGGGGACCTCACCGGGGAGCTGTTTTTT
CASSALAGDLTGELFF
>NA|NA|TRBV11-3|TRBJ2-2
TGTGCCAGCAGCTTAGTTGACACCGGGGAGCTGTTTTTT
CASSLVDTGELFF
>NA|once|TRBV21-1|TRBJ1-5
TGTGCCAGCAGCAAACCGAATGGTACTGCTTATTGCAATCAGCCCCAGCATTTT
CASSKPNGTAYCNQPQHF
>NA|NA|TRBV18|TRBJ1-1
TGTGCCAGCTCACCGGGTAGGACTGAAGCTTTCTTT
CASSPGRTEAFF
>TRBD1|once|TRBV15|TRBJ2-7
TGTGCCACCAGCAGAGAACGACAGGGGGCCGCCTACGAGCAGTACTTC
CATSRERQGAAYEQYF
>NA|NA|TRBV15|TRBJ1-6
TGTGCCACCAGCAGACGGGCAAGTAGTTCCTATAATTCACCCCTCCACTTT
CATSRRASSSYNSPLHF
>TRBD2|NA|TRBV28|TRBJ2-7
TGTGCCAGCAGTTCGCACCACTTGACTAGCGGGAAAGAATACGAGCAGTACTTC
CASSSHHLTSGKEYEQYF
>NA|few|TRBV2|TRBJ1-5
TGTGCCAGCAGGATGAGGGGACTGGGAGCGGTTAGCAATCAGCCCCAGCATTTT
CASRMRGLGAVSNQPQHF
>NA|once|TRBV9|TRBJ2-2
TGTGCCAGCAGCGACCCTGCGTTACAGGGCGGTTCGAACACCGGGGAGCTGTTTTTT
CASSDPALQGGSNTGELFF
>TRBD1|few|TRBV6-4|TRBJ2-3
TGTGCCAGCAGTGTCGGGTTGAGGGACAGCCCCGGGGATACGCAGTATTTT
CASSVGLRDSPGDTQYF
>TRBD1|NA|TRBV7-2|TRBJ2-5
TGTGCCAGCAGCTTAGAGTACCACAGGGGGCGGCGGGGCGAGACCCAGTACTTC
CASSLEYHRGRRGETQYF
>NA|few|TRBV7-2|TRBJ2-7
TGTGCCAGCAGCTTGGACTCCCTCTCCTACGAGCAGTACTTC
CASSLDSLSYEQYF
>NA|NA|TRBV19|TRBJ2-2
TGTGCCAGTAGTATGGGCCAGGGGACCGGGGAGCTGTTTTTT
CASSMGQGTGELFF